Below, 29 T cell receptor beta chains from the same sample are listed, as sequenced in a study of T cell responses to AZD1222 COVID-19 vaccine. TCRdb's copy holds only in-frame clones and misses some; the assay was immunoSEQ multiplex PCR. The sample has 150,000 to 200,000 clones, 80% to 90% seen once; the top ten hold 4% to 4.5%. This specimen consisted of peripheral blood, obtained 28 days after the second dose of the MenACWY control vaccine. The source of these receptors is an adult who received the MenACWY meningococcal vaccine as a control.

This sequence joins TRBV28 and TRBJ2-7; the D is unclear. Germline CDR1 reads MDHEN; CDR2 reads SYDVKM. V was clipped by 5 bases and J by 7 bases, with 18 bases between them. This CDR3 has 14 residues. CDR3 DNA sequence: TGTGCCAGCAGTGTAAGTTTTCCCCCATCGGAGCAGTACTTC. Translated: CASSVSFPPSEQYF.

The rearrangement joins TRBV19 to TRBJ2-1, with 8 bases fitting TRBD1. The CDR3 is 13 amino acids. Germline V lookup: CDR1 LNHDA, CDR2 SQIVND (reference sequence). V lost 6 bases, J lost 9 bases, and 7 bases stayed unmatched. The CDR3 coding sequence is TGTGCCAGTAGAGAAACCACAGGGGGTGAGCAGTTCTTC. Amino acid sequence: CASRETTGGEQFF.

This clone was counted a few times. J is TRBJ2-7 and V is TRBV3-1 (or the pseudogene TRBV3-2); a possible D gene is TRBD2 (6 bases). Germline V gives CDR1 LGHDT, CDR2 YNNKEL (reference sequence). The germline V and J ends were trimmed by 7 bases and 0 bases, with 7 bases remaining between them. This CDR3 spans 12 amino acids. Written as DNA, the CDR3 is TGTGCCAGCACGGGGGACTCCTACGAGCAGTACTTC. This gives the protein CASTGDSYEQYF.

V is TRBV11-2 and J is TRBJ2-7, with 7 bases identical to TRBD1. V was clipped by 5 bases and J by 10 bases; unmatched bases: 17. The V gene's germline CDR1 is SGHAT and CDR2 FQNNGV. The CDR3 is 15 amino acids. CDR3 coding DNA: TGTGCCAGCAGCCCACTTTTTAGGACAGGTTCGTACCAGTACTTC. Its translation is CASSPLFRTGSYQYF.

The gene calls are TRBV7-9 and TRBJ2-3, with TRBD2 as a possible D gene (6 bases). The CDR3 is made up of 15 amino acids. Trimming pared 7 bases from V and 2 bases from J, leaving 16 bases between. Germline loops: CDR1 SEHNR, CDR2 FQNEAQ (reference sequence). CDR3 region: CASILQEGNTDTQYF. CDR3 bases: TGTGCCAGCATCTTGCAGGAGGGAAACACAGATACGCAGTATTTT.

The V call is TRBV28, the J call TRBJ2-1, with 9 bases that match TRBD2. In germline, CDR1 is MDHEN, CDR2 SYDVKM. The trim removed 5 bases at V and 1 base at J, leaving 3 bases unmatched. CDR3 length: 15 residues. Here the CDR3 DNA reads TGTGCCAGCAGTAGCGCGGGAGGGTCCTACAATGAGCAGTTCTTC. Translation gives CASSSAGGSYNEQFF. Full variable domain (outside the CDR3, taken from reference TRBV28 and TRBJ2-1): DVKVTQSSRYLVKRTGEKVFLECVQDMDHENMFWYRQDPGLGLRLIYFSYDVKMKEKGDIPEGYSVSREKKERFSLILESASTNQTSMYLCASSSAGGSYNEQFFGPGTRLTVL.

The chain carries TRBV7-9 and TRBJ1-2; the match to TRBD1 covers 9 bases. Germline V gives CDR1 SEHNR, CDR2 FQNEAQ (reference sequence). The CDR3 is 15 amino acids. Losses at the gene ends were 5 bases for V and 8 bases for J; bases not matched to a gene: 12. The CDR3 is CASSTIPGQGDGYTF. The CDR3 nucleotides read TGTGCCAGCAGCACTATACCGGGACAGGGAGACGGCTACACCTTC.

The chain couples TRBV30 to TRBJ2-1; unclear D gene. CDR3 size: 13 residues. Germline-derived CDR1 and CDR2 are GTSNPN and SVGIG (reference sequence). V was trimmed by 3 bases and J by 3 bases, leaving 9 bases between them. CDR3 DNA: TGTGCCTGGAGGAGCACCTTCTACAATGAGCAGTTCTTC. This translates into CAWRSTFYNEQFF.

V is TRBV23-1 and J is TRBJ2-7; the D gene is possibly TRBD1 (5 bases). TRBV23-1 is annotated as an ORF whose role is uncertain. This CDR3 is built from 15 residues. Trimming took 3 bases from V and 2 from J, leaving 14 bases between them. The CDR3 loop reads CASSQNQGCPYEQYF. CDR3 coding DNA: TGCGCCAGCAGTCAGAACCAGGGTTGCCCCTACGAGCAGTACTTC.

This rearrangement joins TRBV29-1 to TRBJ1-2; no reliable D call. V lost 4 bases to trimming and J lost 5 bases, with 23 bases between them. This CDR3 spans 16 amino acids. Germline V gene lookup returns CDR1 SQVTM and CDR2 ANQGSEA. CDR3 sequence (DNA): TGCAGCGTTGCGGGAGGGCAGCCTCCCATTTCTTATGGCTACACCTTC. As protein: CSVAGGQPPISYGYTF.

The V and J genes are TRBV5-4 and TRBJ2-5; 8 bases match TRBD1. CDR1 is SGHNT and CDR2 is YYREEE in the germline V gene (reference sequence). V shed 3 bases, J shed 5 bases, and the junction held 6 bases outside the gene matches. This CDR3 spans 14 amino acids. The CDR3: CASSSWTGRETQYF. The CDR3 nucleotides read TGTGCCAGCAGCTCCTGGACAGGGCGGGAGACCCAGTACTTC.

This sequence joins TRBV27 and TRBJ1-1; D is perhaps TRBD1 (6 bases). The CDR3 covers 15 residues. The germline gives CDR1 MNHEY, CDR2 SMNVEV (reference sequence). The V gene lost 0 bases and the J gene lost 5 bases, with 13 bases spanning the gap. CDR3 nucleotide sequence: TGTGCCAGCAGTTTATCAGCCGGTCAGGGGACTGAAGCTTTCTTT. Encoded protein: CASSLSAGQGTEAFF.

The V gene is TRBV30, the J gene TRBJ1-1; possibly TRBD1 for D (6 bases). The V gene's germline CDR1 is GTSNPN and CDR2 SVGIG (reference sequence). CDR3 length: 13 residues. The V and J ends lost 8 bases and 3 bases respectively, with 16 bases between them. Here the CDR3 reads CALSGAGHTEAFF. The CDR3 coding sequence is TGTGCCCTGTCAGGGGCAGGGCACACTGAAGCTTTCTTT.

The chain joins TRBV6-5 to TRBJ1-5; D not resolved. The CDR3 has 13 residues. V was trimmed by 7 bases and J by 1 base, leaving 8 bases between them. In germline, CDR1 is MNHEY, CDR2 SVGAGI. The CDR3 DNA reads as TGTGCCAGCAACCCACAGAGCAATCAGCCCCAGCATTTT. Protein: CASNPQSNQPQHF.

V and J are TRBV30 and TRBJ1-1; 10 nucleotides agree with TRBD1. CDR3 length: 12 residues. J gave up 4 bases and V 5 bases, and 1 base lay outside the gene matches. Germline loops: CDR1 GTSNPN, CDR2 SVGIG (reference sequence). This chain's CDR3 is CAWGQGGTEAFF. The CDR3 DNA is TGTGCCTGGGGACAGGGGGGCACTGAAGCTTTCTTT.

The chain joins TRBV19 to TRBJ1-5, with a tentative D call TRBD1 (6 bases). The V end was cut by 3 bases, the J end by 5 bases, with 11 bases between. The CDR3 consists of 14 residues. CDR1 is LNHDA and CDR2 is SQIVND in the germline V gene (reference sequence). The CDR3 is CASSIQGFDQPQHF. As DNA, the CDR3 is TGTGCCAGTAGTATTCAGGGGTTCGATCAGCCCCAGCATTTT.

The chain carries TRBV19 and TRBJ2-1; tentative D call: TRBD2 (6 bases). The V gene's germline CDR1 is LNHDA and CDR2 SQIVND (reference sequence). V lost 6 bases and J 7 bases, leaving 31 bases between the germline ends. There are 19 residues in the CDR3. CDR3 DNA: TGTGCCAGTAGCACCCAATCAGGTACGGGAGTGGGGGTGAGGAATGAGCAGTTCTTC. Translating it yields CASSTQSGTGVGVRNEQFF.

This chain links TRBV18 with TRBJ1-4; 7 bases agree with TRBD1. V gave up 0 bases and J gave up 6 bases; unmatched junction bases: 7. Germline V gene sequence: CDR1 KGHSH, CDR2 LQKENI. This CDR3 is built from 16 residues. Here the CDR3 reads CASSPPGRGRDEKLFF. Here the CDR3 DNA reads TGTGCCAGCTCACCACCGGGTAGGGGGCGAGATGAAAAACTGTTTTTT.

This clone was observed a handful of times. V is TRBV7-9 and J is TRBJ2-7; the D gene is possibly TRBD1 (6 bases). The CDR3 length is 14 residues. V lost 4 bases to trimming and J lost 2 bases, with 12 bases between them. CDR1 is SEHNR and CDR2 is FQNEAQ in the germline V gene (reference sequence). CDR3 sequence reads: CASSSRDKTYEQYF. The CDR3 DNA reads TGTGCCAGCAGCTCACGGGACAAGACCTACGAGCAGTACTTC.

This clone was found once. The chain's CDR3 is CASSLGYNTQKLFF. The CDR3 nucleotides read TGTGCCAGCAGTTTGGGTTACAACACCCAAAAACTGTTTTTT. This chain links TRBV28 with TRBJ1-4; no reliable D call. Germline V gene sequence: CDR1 MDHEN, CDR2 SYDVKM. This CDR3 comprises 14 residues. V lost 3 bases and J lost 9, with 14 bases in between.

The genes are TRBV27 and TRBJ2-2; D uncertain. The CDR3 sequence is 15 residues long. Germline CDR1 MNHEY, CDR2 SMNVEV (reference sequence). Trimming shortened V by 4 bases and J by 3 bases, and 12 bases separated the two germline ends. The DNA of the CDR3 is TGTGCCAGCAGTTCATTTGGGGTAGACACCGGGGAGCTGTTTTTT. It yields the protein CASSSFGVDTGELFF.

V and J are TRBV5-8 and TRBJ1-5; D unresolved. The CDR3 totals 16 residues. Germline CDR1 SGHTS, CDR2 YDEGEE. Trimming left V 1 base short and J 7 bases short, with 18 bases between. The DNA of the CDR3 is TGTGCCAGCAGCTTGCTTGATGGTGGAAGGTACCAGCCCCAGCATTTT. Translating it yields CASSLLDGGRYQPQHF.

This clone was recorded a few times. J is TRBJ2-7 and V is TRBV15, with TRBD1 identical over 7 bases. Trimming at V came to 4 bases and at J to 1 base, leaving 4 bases not matched to a gene. The CDR3 runs 14 residues. CDR1 is LNHNV, CDR2 YYDKDF, per germline (reference sequence). The CDR3 DNA reads as TGTGCCACCAGCACAAGACAGGGATCCTACGAGCAGTACTTC. Its translation is CATSTRQGSYEQYF.

In its sample, this clone was seen once. This rearrangement joins TRBV19 to TRBJ2-1; TRBD1 is a possible D gene (9 bases). The germline gives CDR1 LNHDA, CDR2 SQIVND (reference sequence). CDR3 length equals 18 residues. CDR3 nucleotide sequence: TGTGCGACACGACAGCGGGGGACAGGGACAACCTCCTACAATGAGCAGTTCTTC. It specifies CATRQRGTGTTSYNEQFF.

This chain uses TRBV19 with TRBJ2-7; D ambiguous. With 3 bases removed from V and 1 base from J, the gap between germline ends came to 10 bases. Germline V gene data show CDR1 as LNHDA and CDR2 as SQIVND (reference sequence). This CDR3 comprises 14 residues. CDR3 sequence (DNA): TGTGCCAGTAGTATGGGCCAGCGTTCCTACGAGCAGTACTTC. Its protein product is CASSMGQRSYEQYF.

This chain links TRBV5-4 with TRBJ2-7, with TRBD1 matching 10 bases. V gave up 4 bases and J gave up 4 bases; unmatched junction bases: 5. The CDR3 loop spans 14 amino acids. The germline V gene encodes CDR1 SGHNT and CDR2 YYREEE (reference sequence). CDR3 in DNA: TGTGCCAGCAGCCTCGGGACAGGGGAATACGAGCAGTACTTC. Translation gives CASSLGTGEYEQYF.

CDR3 DNA sequence: TGTGCCTGGAGAAGGGCTGGAAACACCATATATTTT. Its translation is CAWRRAGNTIYF. V gene TRBV30 combines with J gene TRBJ1-3, with D uncertain. The V gene lost 3 bases and the J gene lost 2 bases, with 5 bases spanning the gap. CDR1 GTSNPN and CDR2 SVGIG come from the germline V gene (reference sequence). The CDR3 is made up of 12 amino acids.

The chain carries TRBV18 and TRBJ1-1; D is unclear. The CDR3 consists of 17 residues. The V end was cut by 3 bases, the J end by 3 bases, with 20 bases between. Germline assignment: CDR1 KGHSH and CDR2 LQKENI. The CDR3 bases are TGTGCCAGCTCACCTTTACTCGGAGTAGTGGAGGACACTGAAGCTTTCTTT. Translating gives CASSPLLGVVEDTEAFF.

The chain is built from TRBV5-1 and TRBJ2-7, with a weak D call TRBD2 (5 bases). The CDR3 length is 16 residues. V gave up 0 bases and J gave up 4 bases, with 17 bases separating them. Germline loops: CDR1 SGHRS, CDR2 YFSETQ. The CDR3 DNA reads TGCGCCAGCAGCTTGGCGGCACATATCGGGGTTTACGAGCAGTACTTC. Amino acids: CASSLAAHIGVYEQYF.